The entry that follows covers one T cell receptor (beta chain) sequence. Produced via immunoSEQ multiplex PCR; TCRdb's table is partial and in-frame only. Of a few hundred thousand clones listed, approximately 90% were seen once; the top ten hold about 1.1%. This sample was taken from a study of blood T cell repertoires in COVID-19. This sequence was found in a woman aged 18-35 years who had recovered from COVID-19. Source material: PBMCs or T cells enriched from blood (not recorded which).

The CDR3 loop reads CASSSARGANYGYTF. In nucleotides, the CDR3 is TGTGCCAGCAGTTCTGCCAGGGGAGCCAACTATGGCTACACCTTC. The V gene is TRBV6-5, the J gene TRBJ1-2, with D possibly matching TRBD1 (6 bases). Germline CDR1 is MNHEY and CDR2 is SVGAGI. This CDR3 region has 15 residues. V gave up 4 bases and J gave up 2 bases, with 14 bases separating them.